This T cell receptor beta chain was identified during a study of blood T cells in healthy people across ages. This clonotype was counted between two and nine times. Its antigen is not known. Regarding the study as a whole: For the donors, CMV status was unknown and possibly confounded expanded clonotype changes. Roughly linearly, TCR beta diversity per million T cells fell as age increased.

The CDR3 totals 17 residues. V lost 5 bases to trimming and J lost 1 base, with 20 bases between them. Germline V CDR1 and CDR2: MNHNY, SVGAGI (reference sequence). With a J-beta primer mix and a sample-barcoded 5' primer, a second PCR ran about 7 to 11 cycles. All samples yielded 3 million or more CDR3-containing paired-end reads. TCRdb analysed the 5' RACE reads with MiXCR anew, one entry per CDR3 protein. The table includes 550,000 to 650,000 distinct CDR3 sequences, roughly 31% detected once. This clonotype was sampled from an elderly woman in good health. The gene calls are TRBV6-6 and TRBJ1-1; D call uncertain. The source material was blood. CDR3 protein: CASSPKLNWEKNTEAFF. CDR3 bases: TGTGCCAGCAGTCCAAAACTCAACTGGGAAAAGAACACTGAAGCTTTCTTT.